Listed below are T cell receptor beta chains from one sample, sequenced in a study of blood T cell repertoires in COVID-19. Here immunoSEQ multiplex PCR was the method, and the copy in TCRdb shows in-frame clones only, minus some. The repertoire holds 210,000 or so clones, with 87% as singletons. The sequencing sample was made of peripheral blood. Every receptor here comes from a man aged 40-55 years with active or convalescent COVID-19. CDR3s include the opening cysteine and the closing phenylalanine or tryptophan. D genes are given only for firm matches. The size field is filled for only some rows; it gives once, few, many or a size class.

d_call	v_call	clone_size	j_call	cdr3_nt	cdr3_aa
.	TRBV28	.	TRBJ2-7	TGTGCCAGCAGTTTACAGGGCACTATATACGAGCAGTACTTC	CASSLQGTIYEQYF
.	TRBV6-5	.	TRBJ1-5	TGTGCCAGCGGGGGGGCCAATCAGCCCCAGCATTTT	CASGGANQPQHF
TRBD2	TRBV4-2	.	TRBJ2-1	TGTGCCAGCAGCCCTGGGACTAGCGGGAGGGCCAGTGAGCAGTTCTTC	CASSPGTSGRASEQFF
.	TRBV23-1	few	TRBJ1-4	TGCGCCAGCAGTCATATCGACAGAGGACTACCAGCCAAACTGTTTTTT	CASSHIDRGLPAKLFF
TRBD2	TRBV2	.	TRBJ2-2	TGTGCCAGCAGCCCAGGACTAGGGCGCCCCGGGGAGCTGTTTTTT	CASSPGLGRPGELFF
TRBD2	TRBV15	.	TRBJ2-7	TGTGCCACCAGCAAGTTCCTAGCGGCCCAGAGCTCCTACGAGCAGTACTTC	CATSKFLAAQSSYEQYF
TRBD1	TRBV28	.	TRBJ1-1	TGTGCCAGCAGTTTAGAGGGGGCTACTGAAGCTTTCTTT	CASSLEGATEAFF
.	TRBV15	.	TRBJ1-6	TGTGCCACCAGCGGGGAGCAGAATTCACCCCTCCACTTT	CATSGEQNSPLHF
TRBD1	TRBV11-2	.	TRBJ1-4	TGTGCCAGCAGCTCGACAGGGGTGGGCCCCAGTGAAAAACTGTTTTTT	CASSSTGVGPSEKLFF
.	TRBV6-2/TRBV6-3	.	TRBJ2-1	TGTGCCAGCAGACCTCTAGCCAACTACAGGGTAGATGAGCAGTTCTTC	CASRPLANYRVDEQFF
.	TRBV21-1	.	TRBJ1-5	TGTGCCAGCAGCATTCCCGGGACAGGGAAGGAGGATCAGCCCCAGCATTTT	CASSIPGTGKEDQPQHF
TRBD1	TRBV9	.	TRBJ1-2	TGTGCCAGCAGCGGTGGAGTTGACATGGACAGGGGCTACACCTTC	CASSGGVDMDRGYTF
TRBD1	TRBV5-4	.	TRBJ2-1	TGTGCCAGCAGCCCGGGACAGTTTACCTACAATGAGCAGTTCTTC	CASSPGQFTYNEQFF
.	TRBV7-8	.	TRBJ1-4	TGTGCCAGCAGCTTAGGGGCAGGGCATGAAAAACTGTTTTTT	CASSLGAGHEKLFF
.	TRBV3-1/TRBV3-2	.	TRBJ1-5	TGTGCCAGCAGCCAAGGAGGACTGTTTAGCAATCAGCCCCAGCATTTT	CASSQGGLFSNQPQHF
.	TRBV5-5	.	TRBJ2-7	TGTGCCAGCAGCTTTTGGACAGACGTTTCCTACGAGCAGTACTTC	CASSFWTDVSYEQYF
TRBD1	TRBV18	.	TRBJ2-7	TGTGCCAGCTCCCCCGGACAGGGCCTTTTACTCTACGAGCAGTACTTC	CASSPGQGLLLYEQYF
TRBD1	TRBV11-2	.	TRBJ1-2	TGTGCCAGCAGCTGGACAGGACCTAACTATGGCTACACCTTC	CASSWTGPNYGYTF
.	TRBV5-1	.	TRBJ2-7	TGCGCCAGCAGCATGGCCCCTGACTCCAACGAGCAGTACTTC	CASSMAPDSNEQYF
.	TRBV19	.	TRBJ1-3	TGTGCCAGTAGTTTCGGGATGACCTCTGGAAACACCATATATTTT	CASSFGMTSGNTIYF
.	TRBV9	many	TRBJ2-3	TGTGCCAGCAGCGTAAGTACTAGCACAGATACGCAGTATTTT	CASSVSTSTDTQYF
TRBD2	TRBV9	.	TRBJ2-3	TGTGCCAGCAGCACGGGCGGGAGTGACGCAGATACGCAGTATTTT	CASSTGGSDADTQYF
.	TRBV30	.	TRBJ1-4	TGTGCCTGGCGCGGGGGGAGGGAAGAAAAACTGTTTTTT	CAWRGGREEKLFF
TRBD2	TRBV5-1	.	TRBJ2-1	TGCGCCAGCAGCGGCGGACTAGGCTCCTACAATGAGCAGTTCTTC	CASSGGLGSYNEQFF
TRBD2	TRBV9	.	TRBJ2-1	TGTGCCAGCAGCGTACGGCTAGCGGATGAGCAGTTCTTC	CASSVRLADEQFF
TRBD1	TRBV5-1	once	TRBJ2-1	TGCGCCAGCAGCCTGTGGACAGGGGACAATGAGCAGTTCTTC	CASSLWTGDNEQFF
TRBD1	TRBV30	.	TRBJ1-5	TGTGCCTGGAGTGGGACAGGGCAGGGCTTTGGCAATCAGCCCCAGCATTTT	CAWSGTGQGFGNQPQHF
.	TRBV18	.	TRBJ2-1	TGTGCCAGCTCACCACCGATTGGGCACGGCAATGAGCAGTTCTTC	CASSPPIGHGNEQFF
.	TRBV7-8	.	TRBJ2-7	TGTGCCAGCAGCTTAGAGGCAGGGCGCAACGAGCAGTACTTC	CASSLEAGRNEQYF
TRBD1	TRBV7-9	.	TRBJ1-4	TGTGCCAGCAGCTTCCGGGACAGGGGCGAAAAACTGTTTTTT	CASSFRDRGEKLFF
TRBD2	TRBV18	once	TRBJ2-1	TGTGCCAGCTCCTCGGTAGCGGGATGGAGCTCCTACAATGAGCAGTTCTTC	CASSSVAGWSSYNEQFF
TRBD1	TRBV18	.	TRBJ1-1	TGTGCCAGCTCACCATTCGACGGTCACAGGGGGTCGGGCACTGAAGCTTTCTTT	CASSPFDGHRGSGTEAFF
.	TRBV13	once	TRBJ1-1	TGTGCCAGCAGCTTACCGGGGGGATTGGCTGAAGCTTTCTTT	CASSLPGGLAEAFF
.	TRBV3-1/TRBV3-2	.	TRBJ1-6	TGTGCCAGCAGCAAAACGGAGCGTTCACCCCTCCACTTT	CASSKTERSPLHF
.	TRBV30	.	TRBJ2-2	TGTGCCTGGAGTCAGGGACAAACCGGGGAGCTGTTTTTT	CAWSQGQTGELFF
.	TRBV28	once	TRBJ1-1	TGTGTCACCCGACAGACCAACACTGAAGCTTTCTTT	CVTRQTNTEAFF
TRBD1	TRBV19	.	TRBJ2-2	TGTGCCAGTAGTATACAGGGGGCAAACGGGGAGCTGTTTTTT	CASSIQGANGELFF
.	TRBV12-3/TRBV12-4	.	TRBJ1-2	TGTGCCAGCAGCCGGGTGCAATATGGCTACACCTTC	CASSRVQYGYTF
TRBD1	TRBV15	few	TRBJ1-2	TGTGCCACCAGCAGAGACCCCCTGACAGGGACCGGCTACACCTTC	CATSRDPLTGTGYTF
.	TRBV6-5	.	TRBJ2-7	TGTGCCAGCAGTTACTCAATCAGCTACGAGCAGTACTTC	CASSYSISYEQYF
.	TRBV6-1	.	TRBJ2-5	TGTGCCAGCAGTGAACTATGGTTCGGAGAGACCCAGTACTTC	CASSELWFGETQYF
.	TRBV5-8	.	TRBJ1-2	TGTGCCAGCAGCTTGGCCAGATCAACTAACTATGGCTACACCTTC	CASSLARSTNYGYTF
.	TRBV28	.	TRBJ1-5	TGTGCCAGCAGTCCGAGCGTCGGATCTCCCCGTAATCAGCCCCAGCATTTT	CASSPSVGSPRNQPQHF
TRBD2	TRBV5-4	.	TRBJ2-3	TGTGCCAGCAGCGACAGGACTAGCGGCACAGATACGCAGTATTTT	CASSDRTSGTDTQYF
TRBD1	TRBV2	once	TRBJ1-2	TGTGCCAGCACCCGGGACAGTAGGGACTATGGCTACACCTTC	CASTRDSRDYGYTF
TRBD2	TRBV9	once	TRBJ2-7	TGTGCCAGCAGCGTCGGAGCGGGGGGCGAGCAGTACTTC	CASSVGAGGEQYF